This is a list of T cell receptor beta chains from one sample in a study of shared clonotypes between healthy human individuals. Libraries were prepared by immunoSEQ multiplex PCR; TCRdb keeps only in-frame clonotypes and omits some of them. The data hold 740,000 or so clones, with around 73% observed a single time. Material: memory CD4+ T cells sorted from blood. These receptors originate from a woman in her thirties in good health. CDR3s include the opening cysteine and the closing phenylalanine or tryptophan. D genes are given only for firm matches. Some rows have no size entry. The others give once, few or many, or a class for an expanded clone.

j_call	v_call	clone_size	d_call	cdr3_aa	cdr3_nt
TRBJ1-1	TRBV6-5	-	-	CASSYSGGRLNTEAFF	TGTGCCAGCAGTTACTCTGGGGGGAGGTTGAACACTGAAGCTTTCTTT
TRBJ2-7	TRBV30	-	-	CAWSLKGGSALSSYEQYF	TGTGCCTGGAGTCTTAAGGGGGGATCAGCCCTGAGCTCCTACGAGCAGTACTTC
TRBJ1-5	TRBV7-2	-	-	CASSSDALSNQPQHF	TGTGCCAGCAGCTCCGACGCTCTCTCAAATCAACCCCAGCATTTT
TRBJ2-7	TRBV7-8	-	TRBD1	CASSRQGAREQYF	TGTGCCAGCTCTCGACAGGGGGCTCGGGAGCAGTACTTC
TRBJ1-1	TRBV5-1	-	-	CASSLGHENTEAFF	TGCGCCAGCAGCTTGGGACATGAGAACACTGAAGCTTTCTTT
TRBJ1-2	TRBV6-5	once	-	CASSYGAENYGYTF	TGTGCCAGCAGTTACGGCGCGGAGAACTATGGCTACACCTTC
TRBJ1-5	TRBV28	-	TRBD1	CASSLGQGVVGRSQHF	TGTGCCAGCAGTTTAGGGCAGGGGGTCGTCGGAAGGTCCCAGCATTTT
TRBJ1-5	TRBV5-4	few	-	CASSLGGSGRSNQPQHF	TGTGCCAGCAGCTTGGGAGGGTCGGGGCGTAGCAATCAGCCCCAGCATTTT
TRBJ1-2	TRBV5-4	-	-	CASSPSITGYGYTF	TGTGCCAGCAGCCCAAGTATAACAGGCTATGGCTACACCTTC
TRBJ1-1	TRBV9	-	-	CASSASGQQAFF	TGTGCCAGCAGCGCCTCTGGTCAGCAGGCTTTCTTT
TRBJ2-7	TRBV6-5	-	TRBD1	CASSRDRSPYEQYF	TGTGCCAGCAGTAGGGACAGGAGTCCCTACGAGCAGTACTTC
TRBJ2-3	TRBV2	-	-	CASSVWAATDTQYF	TGTGCCAGCAGTGTTTGGGCTGCCACAGATACGCAGTATTTT
TRBJ1-5	TRBV6-5	-	TRBD1	CASSKTGYQPQHF	TGTGCCAGCAGTAAGACAGGGTATCAGCCCCAGCATTTT
TRBJ2-1	TRBV5-6	-	TRBD2	CASSLRGSGRVGEQFF	TGTGCCAGCAGCTTGCGGGGTAGCGGGAGGGTAGGTGAGCAGTTCTTC
TRBJ1-5	TRBV7-8	many	-	CASSLQGGSQPQHF	TGTGCCAGCAGCTTACAGGGAGGTAGCCAGCCCCAGCATTTT
TRBJ2-7	TRBV5-1	-	TRBD2	CASSFTSGNYEQYF	TGCGCCAGCAGCTTTACTAGCGGGAACTACGAGCAGTACTTC
TRBJ2-3	TRBV30	-	TRBD2	CAWSEKTSLSDTQYF	TGTGCCTGGAGTGAAAAGACTAGCTTGTCGGATACGCAGTATTTT
TRBJ2-3	TRBV28	-	-	CASSFGKPATQYF	TGTGCCAGCAGTTTTGGCAAGCCCGCTACGCAGTATTTT
TRBJ2-1	TRBV7-6	few	TRBD1	CASSPTGQKQFF	TGTGCCAGCAGCCCCACGGGACAGAAGCAGTTCTTC
TRBJ1-5	TRBV28	-	-	CASRSREGRTRYSNQPQHF	TGTGCCAGCCGAAGTCGGGAGGGACGGACTAGGTATAGCAATCAGCCCCAGCATTTT
TRBJ2-3	TRBV6-4	-	TRBD1	CASSVGTGATDTQYF	TGTGCCAGCAGTGTTGGGACAGGGGCCACAGATACGCAGTATTTT